Each of the 16 T cell receptor beta chains below was sequenced from the same sample in a study of blood T cell repertoires in COVID-19. Repertoires were generated with immunoSEQ multiplex PCR, while TCRdb's copy carries only in-frame clones and drops some. The data hold about 140,000 clones, with approximately 86% observed a single time. The source material was PBMCs or T cells enriched from blood (not recorded which). The receptors were gathered from a woman aged 40 to 49 who had recovered from COVID-19.

The chain carries TRBV5-6 and TRBJ1-5; the D gene is possibly TRBD1 (5 bases). This CDR3 has 14 amino acids. CDR1 and CDR2 (germline): SGHDT, YYEEEE. V lost 5 bases, J lost 4 bases, and 13 bases lay in between. CDR3 nucleotide sequence: TGTGCCAGCAGTTCTGGGGGAGGGAATCAGCCCCAGCATTTT. It translates to CASSSGGGNQPQHF.

Ten or more counts support this clone. The chain joins TRBV10-3 to TRBJ1-2; TRBD1 might be the D (5 bases). This CDR3 has 15 amino acids. Germline V CDR1 and CDR2: ENHRY, SYGVKD. V shed 4 bases and J shed 5 bases, with 17 bases lying between them. The CDR3 nucleotides are TGTGCCATCAGTGTTCGGCAGGGTCGCAGGTATGGCTACACCTTC. Protein: CAISVRQGRRYGYTF.

The gene calls are TRBV12-5 and TRBJ2-1, with 12 bases identical to TRBD1. CDR3 length: 18 amino acids. J lost 1 base, V lost 6 bases, and 10 bases had no gene match. Per the germline V gene, CDR1 is LGHNT and CDR2 is FRNRAP. In DNA, the CDR3 is TGTGCTAGTGGACTGGGACAGGGGGCGATTCTATCCTACAATGAGCAGTTCTTC. This translates into CASGLGQGAILSYNEQFF.

The chain has TRBV27 and TRBJ1-5; 10 bases align to TRBD1. The V segment lost 5 bases and the J segment 5 bases; nucleotides outside the gene matches: 6. CDR3 size: 15 residues. Germline loops: CDR1 MNHEY, CDR2 SMNVEV (reference sequence). DNA of the CDR3: TGTGCCAGCAGTCCCTCGGGACAGGGGTATCAGCCCCAGCATTTT. Its protein product is CASSPSGQGYQPQHF.

The chain recombines TRBV9 with TRBJ1-3; TRBD1 is a possible D gene (5 bases). This CDR3 has 14 residues. Trimming cost V 4 bases and J 1 base, with 9 bases left between them. Germline V lookup: CDR1 SGDLS, CDR2 YYNGEE. CDR3 sequence (DNA): TGTGCCAGCAGCCCCGGGACTTCTGGAAACACCATATATTTT. Its translation is CASSPGTSGNTIYF.

CDR3 coding DNA: TGTGCCAGCAGCTTATCGATGGCGGCCGGGGAGCTGTTTTTT. This codes for CASSLSMAAGELFF. The rearrangement links TRBV7-6 to TRBJ2-2; D not certain. CDR1 is SGHVS and CDR2 is FNYEAQ in the germline V gene. CDR3 length: 14 residues. Trimming took 2 bases from V and 6 from J, leaving 10 bases between them.

The J gene is TRBJ2-5, the V gene TRBV20-1; D remains unclear. Looked up from germline, CDR1 is DFQATT and CDR2 is SNEGSKA (reference sequence). The length of the CDR3 is 11 residues. V lost 3 bases, J lost 1 base, and 3 bases lay in between. CDR3 in amino acids: CSARAQETQYF. The CDR3 DNA sequence: TGCAGTGCTAGGGCCCAAGAGACCCAGTACTTC.

The rearrangement uses TRBV7-9 and TRBJ2-1, with 16 nucleotides matching TRBD2. The junction had 8 bases not matched to a gene; V was cut back by 5 bases and J by 4 bases. Germline V CDR1 and CDR2: SEHNR, FQNEAQ (reference sequence). The CDR3 has 18 residues. DNA of the CDR3: TGTGCCAGCAGCGAGGGACTAGCGGGGGGGCCGCGGTACAATGAGCAGTTCTTC. The encoded protein is CASSEGLAGGPRYNEQFF.

The J gene is TRBJ2-5, the V gene TRBV30, with a weak D call TRBD2 (6 bases). Trimming removed 2 bases from V and 2 bases from J, with 12 bases in between. Germline values: CDR1 GTSNPN, CDR2 SVGIG (reference sequence). This CDR3 region has 14 residues. The CDR3 bases are TGTGCCTGGAGTCCTCCGGGGGAACAAGAGACCCAGTACTTC. Translated: CAWSPPGEQETQYF.

This chain uses TRBV7-9 with TRBJ1-4, with D unclear. The ends were cut back, 3 bases at V and 2 bases at J, with 7 bases in the middle. The germline V gene has CDR1 SEHNR and CDR2 FQNEAQ (reference sequence). The CDR3 loop spans 14 amino acids. The CDR3 here is CASSLSGTNEKLFF. Here the CDR3 DNA reads TGTGCCAGCAGCTTGAGCGGGACTAATGAAAAACTGTTTTTT.

The chain joins TRBV10-3 to TRBJ1-1, with D possibly matching TRBD1 (5 bases). The V and J ends lost 2 bases and 4 bases respectively, with 8 bases between them. Germline V gives CDR1 ENHRY, CDR2 SYGVKD. The length of the CDR3 is 13 residues. The CDR3 nucleotides are TGTGCCATCAGTGAGGGGGGGTTCACTGAAGCTTTCTTT. It codes for CAISEGGFTEAFF.

The rearrangement joins TRBV3-1 (or the pseudogene TRBV3-2) to TRBJ2-7; 10 positions match TRBD2. V lost 0 bases, J lost 4 bases, and 3 bases stayed unmatched. The CDR3 is 15 amino acids. Germline V gene sequence: CDR1 LGHDT, CDR2 YNNKEL (reference sequence). The CDR3 DNA reads TGTGCCAGCAGCCAAGACGCTAGCGGGGGATACGAGCAGTACTTC. Protein: CASSQDASGGYEQYF.

This chain uses TRBV2 with TRBJ1-6, with D possibly being TRBD1 (5 bases). The CDR3 extends over 14 amino acids. V was pared by 6 bases and J by 7 bases, with 13 bases between. The germline V gene has CDR1 SNHLY and CDR2 FYNNEI. The CDR3 sequence: CASRGGSHNSPLHF. In DNA form, the CDR3 reads TGTGCCAGCAGGGGGGGGTCCCACAATTCACCCCTCCACTTT.

A single count supports this clone. The chain links TRBV3-1 (or the pseudogene TRBV3-2) to TRBJ2-7, with D unresolved. This CDR3 is 15 amino acids long. V dropped 5 bases and J dropped 6 bases, with 20 bases sitting between them. Germline CDR1 and CDR2: LGHDT and YNNKEL (reference sequence). The CDR3 sequence: CASSSITTSPGEQYF. The CDR3 DNA sequence: TGTGCCAGCAGCTCAATAACTACCTCCCCGGGCGAGCAGTACTTC.

The rearrangement uses TRBV28 and TRBJ1-5; 7 bases agree with TRBD1. After removal of 4 bases from V and 1 base from J, the junction contained 1 base not matched to a gene. From germline, CDR1 is MDHEN and CDR2 SYDVKM. The CDR3 has 14 amino acids. In DNA, the CDR3 is TGTGCCAGCAGTTCGACAGGGAGCAATCAGCCCCAGCATTTT. Protein product: CASSSTGSNQPQHF.

This clone came up a few times. Different DNA sequences within this sample yield the same CDR3. The rearrangement joins TRBV7-9 to TRBJ2-7; D is unclear. The ends were cut back, 4 bases at V and 2 bases at J, with 6 bases in the middle. The CDR3 runs 12 residues. CDR1 SEHNR and CDR2 FQNEAQ come from the germline V gene (reference sequence). The CDR3 coding sequence is TGTGCCAGCAGCTCCGGTGCCTACGAGCAGTACTTC. Amino acids: CASSSGAYEQYF. The variable domain in full, completed from reference TRBV7-9 and TRBJ2-7, reads DTGVSQNPRHKITKRGQNVTFRCDPISEHNRLYWYRQTLGQGPEFLTYFQNEAQLEKSRLLSDRFSAERPKGSFSTLEIQRTEQGDSAMYLCASSSGAYEQYFGPGTRLTVT.